This T cell receptor beta chain comes out of a study of blood T cell repertoires in COVID-19. The count of this clone is one. Germline CDR1 reads KGHSH; CDR2 reads LQKENI. Trimming removed 0 bases from V and 3 bases from J, with 9 bases in between. The CDR3 spans 14 residues. How the authors handled the data: Amplifying reference gene primers gave estimates of nucleated cell counts. Libraries were prepared by immunoSEQ multiplex PCR; TCRdb keeps only in-frame clonotypes and omits some of them. V, J and clone size were drawn from that table, and D and trimming were deduced from the DNA. The sample carries 75,000 to 95,000 clones, 90% to 95% recorded once.

The chain employs TRBV18 and TRBJ2-7; D remains ambiguous. The receptor was isolated from a man aged 55 to 69 with acute or convalescent COVID-19. Specimen: peripheral blood. The CDR3 coding sequence is TGTGCCAGCTCACCACCCGCACAGAACTACGAGCAGTACTTC. Translation gives CASSPPAQNYEQYF.